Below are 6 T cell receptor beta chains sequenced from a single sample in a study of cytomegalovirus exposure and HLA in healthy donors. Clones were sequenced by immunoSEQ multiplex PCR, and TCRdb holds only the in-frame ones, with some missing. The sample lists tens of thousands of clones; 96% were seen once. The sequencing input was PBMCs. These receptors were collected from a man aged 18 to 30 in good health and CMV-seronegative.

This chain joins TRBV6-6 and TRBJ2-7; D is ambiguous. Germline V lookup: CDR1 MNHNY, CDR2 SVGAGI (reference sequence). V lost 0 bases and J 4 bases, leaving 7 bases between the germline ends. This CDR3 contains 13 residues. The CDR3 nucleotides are TGTGCCAGCAGTTACTCGATAGAATACGAGCAGTACTTC. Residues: CASSYSIEYEQYF.

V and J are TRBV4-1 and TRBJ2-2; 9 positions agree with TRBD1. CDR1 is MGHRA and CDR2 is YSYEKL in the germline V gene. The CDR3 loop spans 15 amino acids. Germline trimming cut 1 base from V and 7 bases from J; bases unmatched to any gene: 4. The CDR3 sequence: CASSQAGTGYGELFF. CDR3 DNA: TGCGCCAGCAGCCAAGCCGGGACAGGGTACGGGGAGCTGTTTTTT.

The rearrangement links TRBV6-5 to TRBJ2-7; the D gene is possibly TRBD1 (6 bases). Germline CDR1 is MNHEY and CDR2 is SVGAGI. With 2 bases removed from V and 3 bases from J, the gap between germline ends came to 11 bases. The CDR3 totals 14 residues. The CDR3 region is CASSYQGLYYEQYF. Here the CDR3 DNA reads TGTGCCAGCAGTTACCAGGGGCTTTACTACGAGCAGTACTTC.

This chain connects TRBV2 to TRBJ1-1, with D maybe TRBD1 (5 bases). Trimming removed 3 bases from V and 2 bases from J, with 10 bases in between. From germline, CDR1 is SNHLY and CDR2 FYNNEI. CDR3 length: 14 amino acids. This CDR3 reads CASSDQGKNTEAFF. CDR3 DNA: TGTGCCAGCAGTGATCAGGGAAAAAACACTGAAGCTTTCTTT.

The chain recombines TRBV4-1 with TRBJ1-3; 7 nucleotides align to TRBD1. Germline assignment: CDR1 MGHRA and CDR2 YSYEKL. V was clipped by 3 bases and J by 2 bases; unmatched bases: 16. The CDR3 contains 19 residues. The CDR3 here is CASSQSYGGRGLTGNTIYF. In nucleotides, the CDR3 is TGCGCCAGCAGCCAGTCCTACGGGGGTAGGGGGCTTACTGGAAACACCATATATTTT.

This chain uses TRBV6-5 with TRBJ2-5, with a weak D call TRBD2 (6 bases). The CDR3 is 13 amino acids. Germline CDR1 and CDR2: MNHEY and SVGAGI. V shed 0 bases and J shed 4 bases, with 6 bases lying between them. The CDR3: CASSYSGGETQYF. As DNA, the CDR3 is TGTGCCAGCAGTTACTCGGGGGGAGAGACCCAGTACTTC.